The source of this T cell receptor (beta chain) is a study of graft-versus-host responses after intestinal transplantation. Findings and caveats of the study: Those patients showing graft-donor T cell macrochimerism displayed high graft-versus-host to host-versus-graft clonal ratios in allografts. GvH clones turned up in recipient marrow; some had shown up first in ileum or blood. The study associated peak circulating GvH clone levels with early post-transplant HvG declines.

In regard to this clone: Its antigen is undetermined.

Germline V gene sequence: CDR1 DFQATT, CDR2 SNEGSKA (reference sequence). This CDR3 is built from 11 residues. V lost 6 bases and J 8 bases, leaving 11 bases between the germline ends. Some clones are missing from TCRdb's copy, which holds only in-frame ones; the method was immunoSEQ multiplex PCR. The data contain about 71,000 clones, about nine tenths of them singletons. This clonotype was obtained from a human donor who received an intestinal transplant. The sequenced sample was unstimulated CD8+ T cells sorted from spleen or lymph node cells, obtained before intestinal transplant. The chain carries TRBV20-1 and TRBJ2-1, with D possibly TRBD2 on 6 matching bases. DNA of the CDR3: TGCAGTGCACCTAGCGTCCATGAGCAGTTCTTC. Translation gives CSAPSVHEQFF.